A selection of T cell receptor beta chains follows, all from one sample in a study of regulatory T cells in long-lasting Graves disease. TCRdb re-called the multiplex PCR reads through MiXCR, storing one row per CDR3 protein. The sample carries about 240,000 distinct CDR3 sequences, around 20% recorded once. Material: peripheral blood mononuclear cells (PBMCs), obtained at new diagnosis, from a patient treated with antithyroid drugs. These receptors were taken from a female donor with Graves disease. The CDR3 runs from the conserved cysteine through the conserved F or W. A D gene is named only where the DNA matches it firmly. Size is omitted from some rows. Given values are once, few, many or a class for expanded clones.

CDR3 DNA: TGTGCCAGCAGCCTACGATACCCCCGGGCCAAAAACAATGAGCAGTTCTTC
CDR3 protein: CASSLRYPRAKNNEQFF
V gene: TRBV5-6
J gene: TRBJ2-1
D gene: NA
clone size: many

CDR3 DNA: TGTGCCAGCAGCCAAGAGCCTAACACAGATACGCAGTATTTT
CDR3 protein: CASSQEPNTDTQYF
V gene: TRBV3-1
J gene: TRBJ2-3
D gene: NA
clone size: many

CDR3 DNA: TGTGCCAGCAGCTCAACAGGGAGGTCACCCCTCCACTTT
CDR3 protein: CASSSTGRSPLHF
V gene: TRBV7-9
J gene: TRBJ1-6
D gene: NA
clone size: many

CDR3 DNA: TGTGCCAGCAGTTCCACGCGGGGACAACAGGGTGCGGTCGGCTACACCTTC
CDR3 protein: CASSSTRGQQGAVGYTF
V gene: TRBV6-5
J gene: TRBJ1-2
D gene: NA
clone size: many

CDR3 DNA: TGTGCCAGCAGCCTCTCCGGGACACCGACCGGGGAGCTGTTTTTT
CDR3 protein: CASSLSGTPTGELFF
V gene: TRBV28
J gene: TRBJ2-2
D gene: NA
clone size: NA

CDR3 DNA: TGTGCCAGCAGCTCCGAAACCCCTGATGGCTACACCTTC
CDR3 protein: CASSSETPDGYTF
V gene: TRBV5-6
J gene: TRBJ1-2
D gene: NA
clone size: NA

CDR3 DNA: TGCGCCAGCAGCTTGATCCCTTACAGGGTCCAAGAGACCCAGTACTTC
CDR3 protein: CASSLIPYRVQETQYF
V gene: TRBV5-1
J gene: TRBJ2-5
D gene: NA
clone size: few

CDR3 DNA: TGCAGTGCTAGAGTATCGGGGCGCACTGAAGCTTTCTTT
CDR3 protein: CSARVSGRTEAFF
V gene: TRBV20-1
J gene: TRBJ1-1
D gene: NA
clone size: NA

CDR3 DNA: TGTGCCAGCAGCTTAGACACGGGATCCTACGAGCAGTACTTC
CDR3 protein: CASSLDTGSYEQYF
V gene: TRBV7-9
J gene: TRBJ2-7
D gene: NA
clone size: many

CDR3 DNA: TGTGCCAGCAGCCGGACATGGCAGGGGCCCTCTCTGGCGAACACTGAAGCTTTCTTT
CDR3 protein: CASSRTWQGPSLANTEAFF
V gene: TRBV5-6
J gene: TRBJ1-1
D gene: NA
clone size: NA

CDR3 DNA: TGCGCCAGCAGTACCGGGGACTACGAGCAGTACTTC
CDR3 protein: CASSTGDYEQYF
V gene: TRBV5-1
J gene: TRBJ2-7
D gene: NA
clone size: many

CDR3 DNA: TGTGCCAGCTCACCACAGGGTATGGAGCAGTACTTC
CDR3 protein: CASSPQGMEQYF
V gene: TRBV18
J gene: TRBJ2-7
D gene: NA
clone size: many

CDR3 DNA: TGTGCCTGGAGTGCCAGTGGAGGACTCGGGGGCTACACCTTC
CDR3 protein: CAWSASGGLGGYTF
V gene: TRBV30
J gene: TRBJ1-2
D gene: NA
clone size: many

CDR3 DNA: TGCGCCAGCAGCCAAGAGGTGGGCGAGACCCAGTACTTC
CDR3 protein: CASSQEVGETQYF
V gene: TRBV4-3
J gene: TRBJ2-5
D gene: NA
clone size: many

CDR3 DNA: TGTGCCAGCAGCTTTCGTTCCGGGAGTACAGATACGCAGTATTTT
CDR3 protein: CASSFRSGSTDTQYF
V gene: TRBV7-2
J gene: TRBJ2-3
D gene: NA
clone size: many

CDR3 DNA: TGCGCCAGCAGCCAAGATTTACCGTACACCGGGGAGCTGTTTTTT
CDR3 protein: CASSQDLPYTGELFF
V gene: TRBV4-3
J gene: TRBJ2-2
D gene: NA
clone size: NA

CDR3 DNA: TGCGCCAGCAGCTTGGCCTTAAGGAACGAGCAGTACTTC
CDR3 protein: CASSLALRNEQYF
V gene: TRBV5-1
J gene: TRBJ2-7
D gene: NA
clone size: few

CDR3 DNA: TGTGCCAGCAGCCCCGCGGGGGGGAGAGAGACCCAGTACTTC
CDR3 protein: CASSPAGGRETQYF
V gene: TRBV7-2
J gene: TRBJ2-5
D gene: TRBD2
clone size: many

CDR3 DNA: TGCAGTGCTAGAGATTCGCGCAGGGTGCAAAGCAATCAGCCCCAGCATTTT
CDR3 protein: CSARDSRRVQSNQPQHF
V gene: TRBV20-1
J gene: TRBJ1-5
D gene: NA
clone size: many

CDR3 DNA: TGCGCCACATGGGACAGCCATGCCATCTATCAGCCCCAGCATTTT
CDR3 protein: CATWDSHAIYQPQHF
V gene: TRBV10-2
J gene: TRBJ1-5
D gene: TRBD1
clone size: many

CDR3 DNA: TGTGCCAGCAGCTTAGTCTTCGGAGAGACCAACACTGAAGCTTTCTTT
CDR3 protein: CASSLVFGETNTEAFF
V gene: TRBV7-9
J gene: TRBJ1-1
D gene: NA
clone size: NA

CDR3 DNA: TGTGCCAGCAGCTTAACTAGCGGACCTTACAATGAGCAGTTCTTC
CDR3 protein: CASSLTSGPYNEQFF
V gene: TRBV7-9
J gene: TRBJ2-1
D gene: TRBD2
clone size: many

CDR3 DNA: TGTGCCAGCAGCCCCTCCTTGTGGGGTGAAAAACTGTTTTTT
CDR3 protein: CASSPSLWGEKLFF
V gene: TRBV3-1
J gene: TRBJ1-4
D gene: NA
clone size: few

CDR3 DNA: TGTGCCACCAGTGATCCCCCGAACACTGAAGCTTTCTTT
CDR3 protein: CATSDPPNTEAFF
V gene: TRBV24-1
J gene: TRBJ1-1
D gene: NA
clone size: many

CDR3 DNA: TGTGCCAGCAGCCGGGGATCGGCCTATGGCTACACCTTC
CDR3 protein: CASSRGSAYGYTF
V gene: TRBV6-1
J gene: TRBJ1-2
D gene: NA
clone size: NA

CDR3 DNA: TGTGCCTGGAGTGTACGGACTAGAGGCTCCTACGAGCAGTACTTC
CDR3 protein: CAWSVRTRGSYEQYF
V gene: TRBV30
J gene: TRBJ2-7
D gene: TRBD2
clone size: NA

CDR3 DNA: TGTGCCAGCAGTTTATCACAGTACGAGCAGTACTTC
CDR3 protein: CASSLSQYEQYF
V gene: TRBV28
J gene: TRBJ2-7
D gene: NA
clone size: many

CDR3 DNA: TGTGCCAGCAGTTACGAGATGGGGTCTGCTGGGGCCAACGTCCTGACTTTC
CDR3 protein: CASSYEMGSAGANVLTF
V gene: TRBV6-5
J gene: TRBJ2-6
D gene: NA
clone size: many

CDR3 DNA: TGTGCCAGCAGTTTTCGGCAGCCGAACACTGAAGCTTTCTTT
CDR3 protein: CASSFRQPNTEAFF
V gene: TRBV12-3/TRBV12-4
J gene: TRBJ1-1
D gene: NA
clone size: many

CDR3 DNA: TGTGCCAGCAGAGAGGGACAGGGAATGAAGCCCCAGCATTTT
CDR3 protein: CASREGQGMKPQHF
V gene: TRBV2
J gene: TRBJ1-5
D gene: TRBD1
clone size: many

CDR3 DNA: TGCGCCAGCAGCTTCCCCAGGAGCTCCTACAATGAGCAGTTCTTC
CDR3 protein: CASSFPRSSYNEQFF
V gene: TRBV5-1
J gene: TRBJ2-1
D gene: NA
clone size: few

CDR3 DNA: TGTGCCAGCAGCCAACCGGGACCGGGACATTCACCCCTCCACTTT
CDR3 protein: CASSQPGPGHSPLHF
V gene: TRBV4-2
J gene: TRBJ1-6
D gene: NA
clone size: NA

CDR3 DNA: TGTGCCAGCAGCGTAGGGCGGGAGACCCAGTACTTC
CDR3 protein: CASSVGRETQYF
V gene: TRBV13
J gene: TRBJ2-5
D gene: NA
clone size: many